This entry is about one T cell receptor beta chain. Its specificity is not known. This entry is derived from a study of blood T cells in healthy people across ages. Study-wide findings and caveats: Without sorted subsets, naive and antigen-experienced compartments could not be conclusively compared. The study lacked donor CMV status, which possibly confounded expanded clonotype changes. Long-lived donors exceeded aged donors in naive CD4+ cells and diversity.

Together with a sample-barcoded 5' primer, a J-beta primer mix was included in a second PCR lasting roughly 6 to 12 cycles. A minimum of 3 million CDR3-containing paired-end reads was obtained for each sample. TCRdb called the 5' RACE reads again in MiXCR, with one record for every CDR3 protein. The table lists around 1.7 million distinct CDR3 sequences, approximately 30% of them singletons. Germline CDR1 reads LGHNA; CDR2 reads YSLEER. This CDR3 spans 16 amino acids. V was cut by 0 bases and J by 5 bases, with 14 bases left in between. The receptor was isolated from a woman in her 30s in good health. The chain carries TRBV4-3 and TRBJ1-5; tentatively, D is TRBD1 (5 bases). Sequencing was carried out using blood. CDR3 sequence: CASSQDPGGADQPQHF. The CDR3, as DNA: TGCGCCAGCAGCCAAGATCCGGGGGGAGCGGATCAGCCCCAGCATTTT.